Described below is a single T cell receptor beta chain sequence and its context. The sample comes from a study of cytomegalovirus exposure and HLA in healthy donors. Both 60 Vbeta primers and 13 Jbeta primers went into the PCR. TCRdb keeps only in-frame clones here, not all; method: immunoSEQ multiplex PCR. Of 75,000 to 100,000 clones detected, under 75% appear once; the ten largest clones hold about 1.3%. In germline, CDR1 is MNHNS, CDR2 SASEGT. The J segment lost 6 bases and the V segment lost 1 base, leaving 7 bases of the junction unmatched. The CDR3 totals 15 residues. This clonotype was sampled from a female donor in good health and CMV-seronegative. What was sequenced was PBMCs. The J gene is TRBJ1-1, the V gene TRBV6-1, with TRBD1 identical over 8 bases. The DNA of the CDR3 is TGTGCCAGCAGTGAAGGAGACAGGGGAAGCGCTGAAGCTTTCTTT. It specifies CASSEGDRGSAEAFF.